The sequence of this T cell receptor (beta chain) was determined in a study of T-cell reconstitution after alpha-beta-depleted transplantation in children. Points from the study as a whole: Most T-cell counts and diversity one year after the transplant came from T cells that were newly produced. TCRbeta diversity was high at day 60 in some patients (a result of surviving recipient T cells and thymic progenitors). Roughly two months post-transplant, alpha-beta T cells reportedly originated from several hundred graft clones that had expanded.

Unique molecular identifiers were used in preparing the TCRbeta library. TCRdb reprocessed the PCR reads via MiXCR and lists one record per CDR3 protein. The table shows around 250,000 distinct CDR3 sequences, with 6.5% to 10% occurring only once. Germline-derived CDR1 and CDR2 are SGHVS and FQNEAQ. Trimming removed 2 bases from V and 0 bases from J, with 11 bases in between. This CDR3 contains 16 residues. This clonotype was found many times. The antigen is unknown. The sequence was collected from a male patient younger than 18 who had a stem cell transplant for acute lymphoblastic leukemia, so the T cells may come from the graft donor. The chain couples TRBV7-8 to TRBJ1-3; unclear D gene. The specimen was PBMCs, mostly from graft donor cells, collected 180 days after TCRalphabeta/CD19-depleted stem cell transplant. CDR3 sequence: CASSLNGLPSGNTIYF. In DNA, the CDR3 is TGTGCCAGCAGCTTAAATGGGTTACCCTCTGGAAACACCATATATTTT.